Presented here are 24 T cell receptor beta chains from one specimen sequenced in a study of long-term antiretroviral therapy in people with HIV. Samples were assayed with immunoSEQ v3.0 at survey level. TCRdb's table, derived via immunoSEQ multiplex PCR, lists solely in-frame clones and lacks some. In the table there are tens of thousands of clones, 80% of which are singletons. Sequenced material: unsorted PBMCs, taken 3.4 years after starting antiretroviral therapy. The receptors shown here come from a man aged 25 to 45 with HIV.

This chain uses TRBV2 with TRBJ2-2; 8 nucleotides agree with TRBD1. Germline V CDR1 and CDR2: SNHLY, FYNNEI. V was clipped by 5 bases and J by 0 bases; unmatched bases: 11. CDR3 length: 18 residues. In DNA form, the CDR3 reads TGTGCCAGCAGTCGGCAGGGGGCGACGTTCGCGAACACCGGGGAGCTGTTTTTT. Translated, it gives CASSRQGATFANTGELFF.

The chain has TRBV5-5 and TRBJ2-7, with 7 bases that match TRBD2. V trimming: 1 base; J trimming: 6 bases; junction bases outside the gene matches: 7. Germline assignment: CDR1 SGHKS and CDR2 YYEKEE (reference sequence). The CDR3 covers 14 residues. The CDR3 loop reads CASSLSGGWREQYF. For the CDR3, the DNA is TGTGCCAGCAGCTTGTCGGGGGGATGGCGCGAGCAGTACTTC.

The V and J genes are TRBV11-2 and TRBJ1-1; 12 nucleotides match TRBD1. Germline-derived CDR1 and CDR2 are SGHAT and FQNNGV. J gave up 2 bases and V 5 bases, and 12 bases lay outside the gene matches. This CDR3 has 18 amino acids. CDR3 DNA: TGTGCCAGCAGCATCCGGGACAGGGGGCCCGTACCTAACACTGAAGCTTTCTTT. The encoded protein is CASSIRDRGPVPNTEAFF.

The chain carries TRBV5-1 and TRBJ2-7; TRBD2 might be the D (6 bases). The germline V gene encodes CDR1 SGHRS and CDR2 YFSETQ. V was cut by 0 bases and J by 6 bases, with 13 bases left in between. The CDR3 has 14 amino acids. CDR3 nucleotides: TGCGCCAGCAGCTTGGGGATCCGGGGGACCGAGCAGTACTTC. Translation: CASSLGIRGTEQYF.

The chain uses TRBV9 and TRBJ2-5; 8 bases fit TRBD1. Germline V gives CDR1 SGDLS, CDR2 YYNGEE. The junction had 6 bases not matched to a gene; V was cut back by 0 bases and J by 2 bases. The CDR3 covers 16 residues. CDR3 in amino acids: CASSVGQGLVQETQYF. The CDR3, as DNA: TGTGCCAGCAGCGTAGGACAGGGGCTCGTACAAGAGACCCAGTACTTC. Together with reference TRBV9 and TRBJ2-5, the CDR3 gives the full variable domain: DSGVTQTPKHLITATGQRVTLRCSPRSGDLSVYWYQQSLDQGLQFLIQYYNGEERAKGNILERFSAQQFPDLHSELNLSSLELGDSALYFCASSVGQGLVQETQYFGPGTRLLVL.

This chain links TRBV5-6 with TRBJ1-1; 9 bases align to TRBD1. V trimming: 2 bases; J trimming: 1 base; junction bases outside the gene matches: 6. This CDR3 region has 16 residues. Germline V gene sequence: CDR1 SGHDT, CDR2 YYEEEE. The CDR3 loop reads CASSFPGTGRNTEAFF. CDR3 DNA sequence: TGTGCCAGCAGCTTCCCCGGGACAGGGAGGAACACTGAAGCTTTCTTT. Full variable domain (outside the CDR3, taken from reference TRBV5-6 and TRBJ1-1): DAGVTQSPTHLIKTRGQQVTLRCSPKSGHDTVSWYQQALGQGPQFIFQYYEEEERQRGNFPDRFSGHQFPNYSSELNVNALLLGDSALYLCASSFPGTGRNTEAFFGQGTRLTVV.

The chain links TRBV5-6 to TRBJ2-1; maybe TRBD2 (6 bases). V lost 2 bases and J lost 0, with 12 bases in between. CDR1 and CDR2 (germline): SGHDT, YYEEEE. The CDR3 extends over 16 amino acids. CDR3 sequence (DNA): TGTGCCAGCAGCTTTATGGCGGGACCCTCCTACAATGAGCAGTTCTTC. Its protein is CASSFMAGPSYNEQFF.

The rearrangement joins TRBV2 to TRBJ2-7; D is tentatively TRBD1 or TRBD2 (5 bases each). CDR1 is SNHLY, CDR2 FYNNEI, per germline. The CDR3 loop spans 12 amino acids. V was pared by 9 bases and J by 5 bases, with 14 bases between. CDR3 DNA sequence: TGTGCCAGGGGGACCCTGGTGGACGAGCAGTACTTC. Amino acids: CARGTLVDEQYF.

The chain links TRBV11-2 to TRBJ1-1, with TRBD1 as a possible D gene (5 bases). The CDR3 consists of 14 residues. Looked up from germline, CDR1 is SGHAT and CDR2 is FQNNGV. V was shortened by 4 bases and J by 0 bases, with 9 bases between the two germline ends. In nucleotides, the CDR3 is TGTGCCAGCAGCTATTGGACACTGAACACTGAAGCTTTCTTT. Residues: CASSYWTLNTEAFF.

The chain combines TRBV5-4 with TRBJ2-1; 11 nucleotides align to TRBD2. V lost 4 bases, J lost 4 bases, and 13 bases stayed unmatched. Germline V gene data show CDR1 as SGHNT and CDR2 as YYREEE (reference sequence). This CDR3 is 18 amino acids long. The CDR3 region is CASSDGLAGGGGYNEQFF. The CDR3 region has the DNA TGTGCCAGCAGCGATGGGCTAGCGGGAGGCGGGGGATACAATGAGCAGTTCTTC.

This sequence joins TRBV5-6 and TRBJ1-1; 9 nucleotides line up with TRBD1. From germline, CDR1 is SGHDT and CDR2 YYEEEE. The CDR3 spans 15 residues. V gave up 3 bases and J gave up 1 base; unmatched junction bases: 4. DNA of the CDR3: TGTGCCAGCAGCTCGACGGGACAGGGGAACACTGAAGCTTTCTTT. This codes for CASSSTGQGNTEAFF.

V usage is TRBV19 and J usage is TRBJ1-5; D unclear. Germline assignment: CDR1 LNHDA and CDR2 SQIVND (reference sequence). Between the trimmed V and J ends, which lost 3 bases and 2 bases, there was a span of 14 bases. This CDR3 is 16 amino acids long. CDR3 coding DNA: TGTGCCAGTAGTATGGTAGAGGGTTTGGGCAATCAGCCCCAGCATTTT. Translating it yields CASSMVEGLGNQPQHF.

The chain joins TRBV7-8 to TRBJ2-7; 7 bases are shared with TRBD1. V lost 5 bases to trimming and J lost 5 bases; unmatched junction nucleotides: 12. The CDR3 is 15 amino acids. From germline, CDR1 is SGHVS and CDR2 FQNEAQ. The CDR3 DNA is TGTGCCAGCAGCGACCTAAGGGGGACAGCCCACGAGCAGTACTTC. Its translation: CASSDLRGTAHEQYF.

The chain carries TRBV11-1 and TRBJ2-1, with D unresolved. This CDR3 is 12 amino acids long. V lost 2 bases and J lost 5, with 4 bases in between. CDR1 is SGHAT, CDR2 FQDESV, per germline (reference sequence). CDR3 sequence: CASSLKDNEQFF. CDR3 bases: TGTGCCAGCAGCTTAAAAGACAATGAGCAGTTCTTC.

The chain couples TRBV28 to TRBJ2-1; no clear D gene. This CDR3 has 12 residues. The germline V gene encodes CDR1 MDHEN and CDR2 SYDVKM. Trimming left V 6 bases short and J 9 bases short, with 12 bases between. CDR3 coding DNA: TGTGCCAGCAGCAGCTCTCGTCCTGAGCAGTTCTTC. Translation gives CASSSSRPEQFF.

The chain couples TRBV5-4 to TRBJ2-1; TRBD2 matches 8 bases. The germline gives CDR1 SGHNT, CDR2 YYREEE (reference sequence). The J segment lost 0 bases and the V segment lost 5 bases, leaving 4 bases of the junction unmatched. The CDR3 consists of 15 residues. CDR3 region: CASSPSGGSYNEQFF. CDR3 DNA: TGTGCCAGCAGTCCAAGCGGGGGCTCCTACAATGAGCAGTTCTTC.

The chain's CDR3 is CASSFPAGGDTQYF. The CDR3 DNA follows: TGCGCCAGCAGCTTCCCCGCGGGGGGAGATACGCAGTATTTT. The genes are TRBV5-1 and TRBJ2-3; 8 bases align to TRBD2. The germline V gene has CDR1 SGHRS and CDR2 YFSETQ. The CDR3 covers 14 residues. The trim removed 2 bases at V and 5 bases at J, leaving 4 bases unmatched.

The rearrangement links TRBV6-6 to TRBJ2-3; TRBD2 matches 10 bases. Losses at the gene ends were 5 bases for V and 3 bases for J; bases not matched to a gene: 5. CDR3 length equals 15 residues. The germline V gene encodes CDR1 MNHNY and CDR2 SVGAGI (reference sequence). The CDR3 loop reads CASSPTSGVTDTQYF. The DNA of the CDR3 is TGTGCCAGCAGTCCCACTAGCGGGGTAACAGATACGCAGTATTTT.

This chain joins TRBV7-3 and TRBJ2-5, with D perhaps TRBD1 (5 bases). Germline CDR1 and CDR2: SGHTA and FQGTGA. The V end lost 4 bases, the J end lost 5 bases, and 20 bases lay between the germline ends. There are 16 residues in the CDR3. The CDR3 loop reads CASSSTPWQGQETQYF. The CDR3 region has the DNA TGTGCCAGCAGCTCCACGCCGTGGCAGGGTCAGGAGACCCAGTACTTC.

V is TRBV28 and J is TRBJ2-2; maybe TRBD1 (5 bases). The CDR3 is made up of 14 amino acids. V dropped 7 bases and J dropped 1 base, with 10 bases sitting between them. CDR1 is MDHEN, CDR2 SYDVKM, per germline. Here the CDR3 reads CASKWQGNTGELFF. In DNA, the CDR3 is TGTGCCAGCAAGTGGCAGGGGAACACCGGGGAGCTGTTTTTT. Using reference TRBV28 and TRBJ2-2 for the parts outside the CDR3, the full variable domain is DVKVTQSSRYLVKRTGEKVFLECVQDMDHENMFWYRQDPGLGLRLIYFSYDVKMKEKGDIPEGYSVSREKKERFSLILESASTNQTSMYLCASKWQGNTGELFFGEGSRLTVL.

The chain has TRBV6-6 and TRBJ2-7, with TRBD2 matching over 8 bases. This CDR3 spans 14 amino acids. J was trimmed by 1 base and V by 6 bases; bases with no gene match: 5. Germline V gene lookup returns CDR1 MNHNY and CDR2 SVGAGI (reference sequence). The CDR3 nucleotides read TGTGCCAGCAGCCCACCGGGAGGGTCCTACGAGCAGTACTTC. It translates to CASSPPGGSYEQYF.

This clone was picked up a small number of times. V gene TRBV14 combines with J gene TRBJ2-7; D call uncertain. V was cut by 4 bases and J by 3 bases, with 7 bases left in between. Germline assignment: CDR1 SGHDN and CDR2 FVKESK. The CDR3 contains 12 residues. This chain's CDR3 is CASSRNLYEQYF. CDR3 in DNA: TGTGCCAGCAGCCGAAACCTCTACGAGCAGTACTTC.

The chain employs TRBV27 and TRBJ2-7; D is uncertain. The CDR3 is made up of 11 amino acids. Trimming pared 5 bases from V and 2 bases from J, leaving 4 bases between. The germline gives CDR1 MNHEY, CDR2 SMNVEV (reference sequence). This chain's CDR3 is CASSGPYEQYF. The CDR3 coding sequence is TGTGCCAGCAGTGGTCCCTACGAGCAGTACTTC.

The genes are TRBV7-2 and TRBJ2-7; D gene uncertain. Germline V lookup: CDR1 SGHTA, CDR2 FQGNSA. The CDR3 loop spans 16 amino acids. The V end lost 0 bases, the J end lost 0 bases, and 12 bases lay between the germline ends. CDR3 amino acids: CASSLATARPSYEQYF. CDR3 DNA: TGTGCCAGCAGCTTAGCCACAGCCCGACCCTCCTACGAGCAGTACTTC.